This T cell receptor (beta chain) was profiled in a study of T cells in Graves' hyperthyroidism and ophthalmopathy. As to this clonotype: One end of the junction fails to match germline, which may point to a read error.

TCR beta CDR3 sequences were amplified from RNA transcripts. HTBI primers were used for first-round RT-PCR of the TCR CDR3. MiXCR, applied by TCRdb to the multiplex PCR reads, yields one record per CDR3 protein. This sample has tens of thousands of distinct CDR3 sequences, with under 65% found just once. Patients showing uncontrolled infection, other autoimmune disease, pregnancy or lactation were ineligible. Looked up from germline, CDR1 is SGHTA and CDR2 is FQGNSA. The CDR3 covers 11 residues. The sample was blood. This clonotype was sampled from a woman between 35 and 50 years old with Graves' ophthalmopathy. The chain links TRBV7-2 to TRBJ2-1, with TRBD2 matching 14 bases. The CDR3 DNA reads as TGTGCCAGCAGCTTGACTAGCGGGAGGGGATTC. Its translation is CASSLTSGRGF.